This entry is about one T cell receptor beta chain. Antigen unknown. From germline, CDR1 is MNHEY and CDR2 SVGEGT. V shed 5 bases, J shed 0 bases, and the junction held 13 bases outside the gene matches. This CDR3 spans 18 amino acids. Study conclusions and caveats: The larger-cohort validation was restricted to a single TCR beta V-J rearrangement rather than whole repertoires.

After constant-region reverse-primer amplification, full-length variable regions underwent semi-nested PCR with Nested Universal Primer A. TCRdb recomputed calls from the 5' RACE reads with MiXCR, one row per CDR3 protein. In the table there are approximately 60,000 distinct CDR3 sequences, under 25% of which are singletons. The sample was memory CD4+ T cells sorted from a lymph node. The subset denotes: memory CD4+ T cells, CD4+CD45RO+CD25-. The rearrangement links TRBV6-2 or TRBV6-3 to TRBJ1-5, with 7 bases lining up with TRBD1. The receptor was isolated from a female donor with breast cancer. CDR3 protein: CASSLSRDRGYSNQPQHF. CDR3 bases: TGTGCCAGCAGTCTGTCTCGGGACAGAGGATATAGCAATCAGCCCCAGCATTTT.